Each of the 13 T cell receptor beta chains below was sequenced from the same sample in a study of T cells after yellow fever vaccination. MiXCR, run by TCRdb on the 5' RACE reads, gives a single entry per CDR3 protein. The table includes under 700,000 distinct CDR3 sequences, less than 20% detected once. The sequences come from PBMCs, collected about 5 days after the first yellow fever vaccination. These receptors came from a man younger than 35 who received the YFV17D yellow fever vaccine.

This clonotype was recorded many times. V gene TRBV6-5 combines with J gene TRBJ2-7, with 9 bases lining up with TRBD2. From germline, CDR1 is MNHEY and CDR2 SVGAGI. J gave up 7 bases and V 3 bases, and 7 bases lay outside the gene matches. The CDR3 runs 14 residues. The CDR3 DNA sequence: TGTGCCAGCAGTTATGGTAGCGGGGGTGGGGAGCAGTACTTC. It specifies CASSYGSGGGEQYF.

This chain links TRBV5-1 with TRBJ2-2; the D call may be TRBD1 or TRBD2 (5 bases each). Germline V gene sequence: CDR1 SGHRS, CDR2 YFSETQ. Trimming shortened V by 2 bases and J by 6 bases, and 14 bases separated the two germline ends. The CDR3 runs 15 residues. The CDR3 DNA sequence: TGCGCCAGCAGCTTAGGGACGGCCGTCTCCGGGGAGCTGTTTTTT. This gives the protein CASSLGTAVSGELFF.

This clonotype showed up just a few times. V and J are TRBV11-2 and TRBJ2-5; 10 bases map to TRBD2. CDR3 length: 18 residues. Looked up from germline, CDR1 is SGHAT and CDR2 is FQNNGV. After removal of 5 bases from V and 5 bases from J, the junction contained 17 bases not matched to a gene. CDR3 region: CASSLYLLAGSGPETQYF. In nucleotides, the CDR3 is TGTGCCAGCAGCCTCTATCTACTAGCGGGATCTGGCCCCGAGACCCAGTACTTC.

This clonotype has just a few counts. J is TRBJ2-1 and V is TRBV2, with 8 bases matching TRBD2. V trimming: 11 bases; J trimming: 5 bases; junction bases outside the gene matches: 14. Germline assignment: CDR1 SNHLY and CDR2 FYNNEI. There are 15 residues in the CDR3. CDR3 nucleotides: TGTGCCTCAAATATCCGGGAGGGTGACCACAATGAGCAGTTCTTC. It is translated as CASNIREGDHNEQFF. Variable domain in full (rest from reference TRBV2 and TRBJ2-1): EPEVTQTPSHQVTQMGQEVILRCVPISNHLYFYWYRQILGQKVEFLVSFYNNEISEKSEIFDDQFSVERPDGSNFTLKIRSTKLEDSAMYFCASNIREGDHNEQFFGPGTRLTVL.

The J gene is TRBJ2-4, the V gene TRBV6-2 or TRBV6-3; no definite D call. V lost 6 bases and J lost 4, with 16 bases in between. The CDR3 totals 15 residues. CDR1 is MNHEY and CDR2 is SVGEGT in the germline V gene. The CDR3 reads CASRDMADLKNIQYF. The DNA of the CDR3 is TGTGCCAGCAGAGATATGGCAGACCTAAAAAACATTCAGTACTTC.

This clonotype was detected a few times. The chain employs TRBV5-1 and TRBJ1-4, with D hard to call. The V end was cut by 8 bases, the J end by 4 bases, with 12 bases between. The CDR3 has 13 amino acids. Germline V CDR1 and CDR2: SGHRS, YFSETQ. CDR3 in DNA: TGCGCCAGTGCCCGGACCGTTAATGAAAAACTGTTTTTT. Its translation is CASARTVNEKLFF.

The rearrangement joins TRBV12-3 or TRBV12-4 to TRBJ2-5; 8 bases are a match to TRBD2. The trim removed 5 bases at V and 5 bases at J, leaving 10 bases unmatched. The CDR3 is 15 residues long. The CDR3 protein is CASSRREGLGETQYF. CDR3 sequence (DNA): TGTGCCAGCAGTCGGAGGGAGGGACTAGGGGAGACCCAGTACTTC.

This sequence joins TRBV7-9 and TRBJ1-1; D unclear. Germline-derived CDR1 and CDR2 are SEHNR and FQNEAQ (reference sequence). This CDR3 comprises 12 residues. The ends were cut back, 3 bases at V and 2 bases at J, with 4 bases in the middle. Here the CDR3 reads CASSFDNTEAFF. CDR3 nucleotide sequence: TGTGCCAGCAGCTTCGACAACACTGAAGCTTTCTTT.

The chain is built from TRBV5-1 and TRBJ2-1; no reliable D call. The CDR3 is made up of 11 amino acids. CDR1 and CDR2 (germline): SGHRS, YFSETQ. The ends were cut back, 0 bases at V and 14 bases at J, with 9 bases in the middle. In DNA form, the CDR3 reads TGCGCCAGCAGCTTGGTTGGACCTAAGTTCTTC. Residues: CASSLVGPKFF.

This clonotype appeared a single time. This rearrangement joins TRBV12-3 or TRBV12-4 to TRBJ1-1; D is unclear. There are 14 residues in the CDR3. The V and J ends lost 4 bases and 10 bases respectively, with 19 bases between them. The CDR3 loop is CASSWGVDGGAAFF. CDR3 coding DNA: TGTGCCAGCAGTTGGGGAGTCGATGGCGGAGCAGCTTTCTTT.

V is TRBV6-5 and J is TRBJ2-5; weak D call: TRBD1 (6 bases). This CDR3 comprises 16 residues. CDR1 MNHEY and CDR2 SVGAGI come from the germline V gene. V lost 2 bases to trimming and J lost 1 base, with 14 bases between them. The CDR3 region has the DNA TGTGCCAGCAGTTACCTCCCCGGCAGGGGCCAAGAGACCCAGTACTTC. This sequence encodes CASSYLPGRGQETQYF.

The J gene is TRBJ2-7, the V gene TRBV28, with 8 bases matching TRBD2. Germline CDR1 is MDHEN and CDR2 is SYDVKM. The V segment lost 0 bases and the J segment 6 bases; nucleotides outside the gene matches: 4. This CDR3 spans 14 amino acids. DNA for the CDR3: TGTGCCAGCAGTTTATGGGTGGCGGGGGGCGAGCAGTACGTC. Protein product: CASSLWVAGGEQYV.

This chain connects TRBV20-1 to TRBJ2-7, with a possible D match to TRBD2 (6 bases). Germline V gene sequence: CDR1 DFQATT, CDR2 SNEGSKA (reference sequence). The ends were cut back, 6 bases at V and 3 bases at J, with 15 bases in the middle. The CDR3 covers 13 residues. CDR3 residues: CSAERQGLYEQYV. The CDR3 DNA reads TGCAGTGCGGAGCGGCAGGGACTCTACGAGCAGTACGTC.